The next 32 T cell receptor beta chains were all read from a single sample in a study of OX40 agonist ivuxolimab in advanced cancers. This table comes from immunoSEQ multiplex PCR, and its TCRdb copy is limited to in-frame clones, with some not included. In the table there are tens of thousands of clones, about nine tenths of which are singletons. This specimen was CD4+ or CD8+ T cells sorted from blood, taken in a trial of the OX40 agonist ivuxolimab. The receptors were sampled from an adult with an advanced solid tumor such as melanoma, head and neck, liver or kidney cancer.

This clone has a single count. The chain has TRBV19 and TRBJ1-4; the match to TRBD1 covers 7 bases. CDR3 length: 14 amino acids. V gave up 4 bases and J gave up 8 bases; unmatched junction bases: 7. Looked up from germline, CDR1 is LNHDA and CDR2 is SQIVND (reference sequence). The DNA of the CDR3 is TGTGCCAGTAGTACCGGGACAGCAAACGAAAAACTGTTTTTT. Protein product: CASSTGTANEKLFF.

This clone was seen only a few times. The V gene is TRBV6-6, the J gene TRBJ2-7; D perhaps matches TRBD2 (5 bases). V lost 5 bases, J lost 3 bases, and 11 bases lay in between. CDR1 is MNHNY, CDR2 SVGAGI, per germline (reference sequence). This CDR3 region has 13 residues. CDR3 DNA: TGTGCCAGCAGTCCCCCACGGGGCTACGAGCAGTACTTC. Translating it yields CASSPPRGYEQYF.

The V call is TRBV6-6, the J call TRBJ1-2; D gene uncertain. Looked up from germline, CDR1 is MNHNY and CDR2 is SVGAGI (reference sequence). Trimming took off 6 bases at V and 4 bases at J, with 18 bases between the two ends. The CDR3 is 15 residues long. The DNA of the CDR3 is TGTGCCAGCAGGGACCCCGGGGTCCTTGGCTATGGCTACACCTTC. Translated, it gives CASRDPGVLGYGYTF.

This chain connects TRBV7-2 to TRBJ2-1; 10 positions agree with TRBD2. Trimming cost V 5 bases and J 6 bases; bases outside gene matches: 7. Germline CDR1 is SGHTA and CDR2 is FQGNSA. The CDR3 has 15 amino acids. For the CDR3, the DNA is TGTGCCAGCAGCCTTTCAGCGGGAGGGGGCAATGAGCAGTTCTTC. It specifies CASSLSAGGGNEQFF.

The CDR3 bases are TGTGCCAGCAGTTCACAGGGGTACGAGCAGTACTTC. Amino acids: CASSSQGYEQYF. The chain is built from TRBV6-6 and TRBJ2-7, with TRBD1 matching over 7 bases. The J segment lost 4 bases and the V segment lost 4 bases, leaving 1 base of the junction unmatched. CDR1 and CDR2 (germline): MNHNY, SVGAGI (reference sequence). The CDR3 spans 12 residues.

V gene TRBV29-1 combines with J gene TRBJ2-2, with D maybe TRBD1 (6 bases). The CDR3 covers 13 residues. CDR1 is SQVTM, CDR2 ANQGSEA, per germline. V gave up 7 bases and J gave up 3 bases, with 12 bases separating them. Here the CDR3 reads CSGKGDYTGELFF. The CDR3 region has the DNA TGCAGCGGCAAGGGGGATTACACCGGGGAGCTGTTTTTT.

V gene TRBV7-9 combines with J gene TRBJ2-1; 14 bases line up with TRBD2. The J segment lost 3 bases and the V segment lost 5 bases, leaving 9 bases of the junction unmatched. Looked up from germline, CDR1 is SEHNR and CDR2 is FQNEAQ (reference sequence). The CDR3 is 18 amino acids. CDR3 residues: CASSTAPGTSGSYNEQFF. The CDR3, as DNA: TGTGCCAGCAGCACCGCGCCGGGGACTAGCGGGAGCTACAATGAGCAGTTCTTC. The full variable domain, completed using reference TRBV7-9 and TRBJ2-1, is DTGVSQNPRHKITKRGQNVTFRCDPISEHNRLYWYRQTLGQGPEFLTYFQNEAQLEKSRLLSDRFSAERPKGSFSTLEIQRTEQGDSAMYLCASSTAPGTSGSYNEQFFGPGTRLTVL.

The chain uses TRBV5-6 and TRBJ1-2, with D unclear. CDR3 length equals 13 residues. The V end was cut by 0 bases, the J end by 1 base, with 4 bases between. The germline CDR1 and CDR2 sequences are SGHDT and YYEEEE. CDR3 in amino acids: CASSLGLNYGYTF. The DNA for the CDR3 is TGTGCCAGCAGCTTGGGGCTTAACTATGGCTACACCTTC.

The chain has TRBV5-4 and TRBJ2-4; 9 bases fit TRBD1. Germline CDR1 and CDR2: SGHNT and YYREEE (reference sequence). Trimming removed 4 bases from V and 3 bases from J; junction bases left unmatched: 8. The CDR3 covers 16 residues. CDR3 sequence (DNA): TGTGCCAGCAGCCTAAAGACAGGGGGGGGCAAAAACATTCAGTACTTC. It yields the protein CASSLKTGGGKNIQYF.

The V call is TRBV19, the J call TRBJ2-1; D might be TRBD2 (5 bases). CDR3 length equals 14 residues. Trimming removed 4 bases at V and 0 bases at J, with 7 bases between. Germline values: CDR1 LNHDA, CDR2 SQIVND (reference sequence). This chain's CDR3 is CASSRESSYNEQFF. The CDR3 nucleotides read TGTGCCAGTAGTAGGGAGAGCTCCTACAATGAGCAGTTCTTC.

This chain links TRBV6-1 with TRBJ1-2, with a tentative D call TRBD1 (6 bases). CDR1 is MNHNS and CDR2 is SASEGT in the germline V gene. The CDR3 runs to 14 residues. V was pared by 4 bases and J by 2 bases, with 11 bases between. The CDR3 nucleotides read TGTGCCAGCAGTGTGGGGGCTGGGAACTATGGCTACACCTTC. This sequence encodes CASSVGAGNYGYTF.

The V and J genes are TRBV27 and TRBJ2-1; TRBD2 matches at 13 bases. After removal of 2 bases from V and 9 bases from J, the junction contained 7 bases not matched to a gene. The CDR3 totals 16 residues. Germline V gene data show CDR1 as MNHEY and CDR2 as SMNVEV (reference sequence). For the CDR3, the DNA is TGTGCCAGCAGTTTAGGTTTGGGACTAGCGGGGAGTGAGCAGTTCTTC. Protein: CASSLGLGLAGSEQFF.

The CDR3 protein is CASSQGGGSGRLETQYF. The CDR3, as DNA: TGCGCCAGCAGCCAAGGAGGGGGTAGCGGGAGATTAGAGACCCAGTACTTC. The chain joins TRBV4-1 to TRBJ2-5; 9 nucleotides line up with TRBD2. With V trimmed by 1 base and J by 4 bases, 10 bases remained unmatched. The CDR3 extends over 17 amino acids. Germline V CDR1 and CDR2: MGHRA, YSYEKL.

The chain has TRBV6-6 and TRBJ2-7; 9 bases are shared with TRBD1. Trimming removed 6 bases from V and 0 bases from J; junction bases left unmatched: 6. Germline assignment: CDR1 MNHNY and CDR2 SVGAGI (reference sequence). This CDR3 spans 15 amino acids. The CDR3: CASRPDRGASYEQYF. In DNA, the CDR3 is TGTGCCAGCAGACCCGACAGGGGGGCCTCCTACGAGCAGTACTTC.

This chain connects TRBV7-2 to TRBJ1-3; D not resolved. This CDR3 is built from 13 residues. Trimming took off 1 base at V and 6 bases at J, with 7 bases between the two ends. CDR1 and CDR2 (germline): SGHTA, FQGNSA. CDR3 sequence reads: CASSLDSLNTIYF. CDR3 coding DNA: TGTGCCAGCAGCTTAGATTCTCTAAACACCATATATTTT.

The chain carries TRBV7-9 and TRBJ1-1; D gene uncertain. The V gene's germline CDR1 is SEHNR and CDR2 FQNEAQ (reference sequence). Trimming pared 5 bases from V and 3 bases from J, leaving 4 bases between. CDR3 length: 11 amino acids. CDR3 protein: CASSPDTEAFF. CDR3 in DNA: TGTGCCAGCAGCCCCGACACTGAAGCTTTCTTT.

V and J are TRBV5-6 and TRBJ1-4; TRBD1 matches 7 bases. CDR3 length: 15 amino acids. In germline, CDR1 is SGHDT, CDR2 YYEEEE. The V segment lost 2 bases and the J segment 5 bases; nucleotides outside the gene matches: 6. CDR3 loop: CASSLWTGRNEKLFF. The CDR3 region has the DNA TGTGCCAGCAGCTTATGGACAGGACGGAATGAAAAACTGTTTTTT. The whole variable domain, remainder taken from reference TRBV5-6 and TRBJ1-4, is DAGVTQSPTHLIKTRGQQVTLRCSPKSGHDTVSWYQQALGQGPQFIFQYYEEEERQRGNFPDRFSGHQFPNYSSELNVNALLLGDSALYLCASSLWTGRNEKLFFGSGTQLSVL.

The rearrangement uses TRBV7-3 and TRBJ2-6, with D maybe TRBD2 (5 bases). Per the germline V gene, CDR1 is SGHTA and CDR2 is FQGTGA. V lost 2 bases and J lost 0, with 11 bases in between. This CDR3 region has 17 residues. This CDR3 reads CASSLRRHSSGANVLTF. For the CDR3, the DNA is TGTGCCAGCAGCTTACGGAGGCACAGCTCTGGGGCCAACGTCCTGACTTTC. Full variable domain (rest looked up from reference TRBV7-3 and TRBJ2-6): GAGVSQTPSNKVTEKGKYVELRCDPISGHTALYWYRQSLGQGPEFLIYFQGTGAADDSGLPNDRFFAVRPEGSVSTLKIQRTERGDSAVYLCASSLRRHSSGANVLTFGAGSRLTVL.

The count of this clone is one. The chain couples TRBV9 to TRBJ2-3; no reliable D call. V lost 2 bases and J 5 bases, leaving 6 bases between the germline ends. The CDR3 covers 12 residues. From germline, CDR1 is SGDLS and CDR2 YYNGEE. The CDR3 region has the DNA TGTGCCAGCAGCGTCCGCGGAGATACGCAGTATTTT. This encodes CASSVRGDTQYF.

Comments on this clone: One end of the junction is discordant with germline, which a read error may explain. The chain links TRBV7-7 to TRBJ2-5; TRBD1 agrees at 7 bases. The V gene's germline CDR1 is SSHAT and CDR2 FNYEAQ (reference sequence). The CDR3 is 14 residues long. CDR3 region: CASSASGTDETQYF. Here the CDR3 DNA reads TGTGCTAGCAGCGCATCCGGGACAGACGAGACCCAGTACTTC.

This clone is classed as medium-sized. This sample also contains other DNA sequences that code for the same CDR3. The chain couples TRBV7-9 to TRBJ2-7; TRBD2 matches at 9 bases. V was clipped by 6 bases and J by 2 bases; unmatched bases: 8. Per the germline V gene, CDR1 is SEHNR and CDR2 is FQNEAQ (reference sequence). This CDR3 has 15 residues. As DNA, the CDR3 is TGTGCCAGCAGTCTCTCGACTAGCGGCCCCTACGAGCAGTACTTC. Its protein is CASSLSTSGPYEQYF.

The J gene is TRBJ1-5, the V gene TRBV18; 11 nucleotides match TRBD1. The V gene end was trimmed by 1 base and the J gene end by 6 bases; junction bases not matched to a gene: 2. The V gene's germline CDR1 is KGHSH and CDR2 LQKENI. This CDR3 is 15 amino acids long. CDR3 amino acids: CASSPRTGGRQPQHF. The CDR3, as DNA: TGTGCCAGCTCACCACGGACAGGGGGCCGTCAGCCCCAGCATTTT. Filled out from reference TRBV18 and TRBJ1-5, the complete variable domain reads NAGVMQNPRHLVRRRGQEARLRCSPMKGHSHVYWYRQLPEEGLKFMVYLQKENIIDESGMPKERFSAEFPKEGPSILRIQQVVRGDSAAYFCASSPRTGGRQPQHFGDGTRLSIL.

The V call is TRBV10-1, the J call TRBJ2-1; D perhaps matches TRBD1 (5 bases). The V end was cut by 2 bases, the J end by 8 bases, with 10 bases between. Germline loops: CDR1 WNHNN, CDR2 SYGVQD (reference sequence). The CDR3 runs to 13 residues. DNA of the CDR3: TGCGCCAGCAGTGAGAGGGGTACCGATGAGCAGTTCTTC. It yields the protein CASSERGTDEQFF.

The V and J genes are TRBV19 and TRBJ1-3; D unresolved. Germline CDR1 is LNHDA and CDR2 is SQIVND (reference sequence). V was trimmed by 4 bases and J by 1 base, leaving 14 bases between them. The CDR3 spans 16 residues. DNA for the CDR3: TGTGCCAGTAGTAGCGACGGCCGCTTATCTGGAAACACCATATATTTT. This codes for CASSSDGRLSGNTIYF.

V gene TRBV2 combines with J gene TRBJ2-5, with D unresolved. Trimming took off 7 bases at V and 5 bases at J, with 17 bases between the two ends. Looked up from germline, CDR1 is SNHLY and CDR2 is FYNNEI. The CDR3 extends over 14 amino acids. CDR3 region: CASTERLSMETQYF. The CDR3 coding sequence is TGTGCCAGCACCGAACGTCTGTCAATGGAGACCCAGTACTTC.

The chain carries TRBV7-2 and TRBJ1-3; D gene ambiguous. The CDR3 contains 12 residues. Trimming removed 5 bases from V and 13 bases from J, with 15 bases in between. CDR1 and CDR2 (germline): SGHTA, FQGNSA. DNA for the CDR3: TGTGCCAGCAGCCTTCGGACCGCGGCAATATATTTT. Amino acid sequence: CASSLRTAAIYF.

The chain combines TRBV2 with TRBJ1-4; unclear D gene. Trimming stripped 4 bases from V and 7 bases from J, with 16 bases between. CDR3 length: 15 residues. Germline-derived CDR1 and CDR2 are SNHLY and FYNNEI. Written as DNA, the CDR3 is TGTGCCAGCAGTGTCCTGGGATACCGGGCTGAAAAACTGTTTTTT. It is translated as CASSVLGYRAEKLFF.

This chain connects TRBV5-1 to TRBJ2-7; D is unresolved. CDR1 and CDR2 (germline): SGHRS, YFSETQ. Trimming left V 0 bases short and J 2 bases short, with 9 bases between. The CDR3 spans 14 residues. CDR3 nucleotide sequence: TGCGCCAGCAGCTTGGCAGGTGCCACCTACGAGCAGTACTTC. Protein sequence: CASSLAGATYEQYF.

This clone has only one observation. The chain has TRBV19 and TRBJ2-7, with D uncertain. Germline CDR1 reads LNHDA; CDR2 reads SQIVND (reference sequence). The length of the CDR3 is 14 residues. V was cut by 3 bases and J by 2 bases, with 11 bases left in between. CDR3 in DNA: TGTGCCAGTAGTATCAGTAGTGGAGCCTACGAGCAGTACTTC. It specifies CASSISSGAYEQYF.

J is TRBJ2-5 and V is TRBV5-1; unclear D gene. The germline V and J ends were trimmed by 4 bases and 2 bases, with 9 bases remaining between them. CDR3 size: 13 residues. Germline lookup yields CDR1 SGHRS and CDR2 YFSETQ. DNA for the CDR3: TGCGCCAGCAGCATACAGCAGCAAGAGACCCAGTACTTC. Protein: CASSIQQQETQYF.

The chain links TRBV6-1 to TRBJ1-5; the D is unclear. This CDR3 is 16 amino acids long. The V end lost 2 bases, the J end lost 1 base, and 12 bases lay between the germline ends. From germline, CDR1 is MNHNS and CDR2 SASEGT. For the CDR3, the DNA is TGTGCCAGCAGTGAACAAAGTCTACTGAGCAATCAGCCCCAGCATTTT. The encoded protein is CASSEQSLLSNQPQHF.

V and J are TRBV19 and TRBJ2-1; 7 bases line up with TRBD1. The CDR3 has 14 amino acids. Trimming removed 5 bases from V and 3 bases from J; junction bases left unmatched: 4. CDR1 and CDR2 from the germline V gene are LNHDA and SQIVND (reference sequence). CDR3 amino acids: CASSPGQNYNEQFF. The CDR3 DNA reads as TGTGCCAGTAGTCCGGGACAGAACTACAATGAGCAGTTCTTC.